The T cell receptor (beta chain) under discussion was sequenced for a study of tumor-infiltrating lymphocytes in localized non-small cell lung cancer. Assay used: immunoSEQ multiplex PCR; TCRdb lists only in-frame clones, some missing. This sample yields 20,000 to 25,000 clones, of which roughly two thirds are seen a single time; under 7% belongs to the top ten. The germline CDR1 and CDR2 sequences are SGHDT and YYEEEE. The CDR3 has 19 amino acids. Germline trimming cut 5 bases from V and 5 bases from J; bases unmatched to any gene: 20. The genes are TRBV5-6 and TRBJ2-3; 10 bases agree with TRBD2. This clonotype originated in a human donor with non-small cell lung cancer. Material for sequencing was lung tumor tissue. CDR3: CASRSITGTSDQGVDTQYF. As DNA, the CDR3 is TGTGCCAGCAGATCAATCACCGGGACTAGCGACCAGGGGGTAGATACGCAGTATTTT.